This T cell receptor (beta chain) was documented in a study of beta chain features in type 1 diabetes. The whole isolated RNA underwent reverse transcription, so sequencing captured expressed TCRB transcripts. Some clones are missing from TCRdb's copy, which holds only in-frame ones; the method was immunoSEQ multiplex PCR. Of some 130,000 clones detected, approximately 9% appear once; the ten largest clones hold roughly 0.75%. This clone was picked up many times. Antigen specificity is unknown. Study-wide points: Among all four CD4+ subsets, Type 1 diabetes patients had TCRB CDR3s that were moderately but significantly shorter.

Germline CDR1 reads LNHDA; CDR2 reads SQIVND (reference sequence). V lost 9 bases to trimming and J lost 1 base, with 5 bases between them. The CDR3 length is 11 residues. Sequenced: central memory CD4+ T cells from blood. This receptor was obtained from a man aged 30-40 years with type 1 diabetes. The J gene is TRBJ2-3, the V gene TRBV19; D is undetermined. The CDR3 reads CASRGTDTQYF. CDR3 in DNA: TGTGCCAGCCGGGGCACAGATACGCAGTATTTT.